Given below is one T cell receptor beta chain in context. The antigen remains undetermined. These data are taken from a study of STAT5B mutations in CD4+ large granular lymphocyte leukemia. Study overall: Among healthy donors, a particular HLA allele went with more CDR3 'QG' motifs. Study-wide points: Without putative leukemic clones, patient CD4-sorted repertoires remained more clonal than healthy CD4+ repertoires. Main leukemic clonotypes were patient-specific, but 20% to 25% appeared at low frequency elsewhere.

The protocol was immunoSEQ multiplex PCR, while the TCRdb copy is restricted to in-frame clones and leaves out a portion. The table lists fewer than 45,000 clones, roughly 81% of them singletons. This receptor was identified in a human donor in good health. The sample comprised CD4+ T cells from blood buffy coats.

The DNA for the CDR3 is TGTGCCAGCAGCGGCTCGGCGGTAGCCAAAAACATTCAGTACTTC. Amino acid sequence: CASSGSAVAKNIQYF. The rearrangement links TRBV2 to TRBJ2-4; D unresolved. Germline-derived CDR1 and CDR2 are SNHLY and FYNNEI. CDR3 size: 15 residues. Deletions cut 6 bases from V and 0 bases from J, with 12 bases between.